Listed below are T cell receptor beta chains from one sample, sequenced in a study of blood T cells in healthy people across ages. TCRdb reprocessed the 5' RACE reads with MiXCR, giving one entry per CDR3 protein. This sample has approximately 1,700,000 distinct CDR3 sequences, with about two fifths found just once. The sequenced sample was blood. All receptors derive from a human donor in good health. CDR3s include the opening cysteine and the closing phenylalanine or tryptophan. The order of the fields is D gene, V gene, J gene, clone size, CDR3 protein, CDR3 DNA. A D gene is named only where the DNA matches it firmly. Rows give clone size only sometimes, using once, few, many, or a class for an expanded clone.

>TRBD1|TRBV6-2/TRBV6-3|TRBJ1-5|few
CASSYPGGASNQPQHF
TGTGCCAGCAGTTACCCAGGGGGGGCTAGCAATCAGCCCCAGCATTTT
>NA|TRBV5-1|TRBJ2-7|NA
CASSLEQGIFYGQYF
TGCGCCAGCAGCTTGGAGCAGGGAATTTTTTACGGGCAGTACTTC
>NA|TRBV28|TRBJ2-3|NA
CASSSRERGRNTQYF
TGTGCCAGCAGTTCCAGGGAGAGGGGCCGGAATACGCAGTATTTT
>NA|TRBV25-1|TRBJ2-6|NA
CASSENEVVEPGSGANVLTF
TGTGCCAGCAGTGAAAATGAGGTTGTGGAACCCGGCTCTGGGGCCAACGTCCTGACTTTC
>NA|TRBV7-8|TRBJ2-7|few
CASSLAEGGTYEQYF
TGTGCCAGCAGCCTTGCGGAGGGGGGAACCTACGAGCAGTACTTC
>NA|TRBV27|TRBJ2-7|NA
CASSPRFGAEQYF
TGTGCCAGCAGCCCGCGGTTTGGGGCCGAGCAGTACTTC
>NA|TRBV6-2/TRBV6-3|TRBJ1-5|NA
CASGGTHPNQPQHF
TGTGCCAGCGGCGGGACACACCCCAATCAGCCCCAGCATTTT
>TRBD2|TRBV5-1|TRBJ2-5|few
CASSSRGNRETQYF
TGCGCCAGCAGCTCGCGGGGGAATCGCGAGACCCAGTACTTC
>NA|TRBV11-1|TRBJ2-7|few
CASSLDGQPNYEQYF
TGTGCCAGCAGCTTAGACGGGCAGCCGAACTACGAGCAGTACTTC
>TRBD1|TRBV11-2|TRBJ1-4|NA
CASSLGWGQENEKLFF
TGTGCCAGTAGCTTAGGTTGGGGACAGGAAAATGAAAAACTGTTTTTT
>NA|TRBV5-1|TRBJ1-2|NA
CASSLLRTAMDGYTF
TGCGCCAGCAGCTTACTACGGACAGCCATGGATGGCTACACCTTC
>TRBD2|TRBV20-1|TRBJ2-1|NA
CSARDSASGGAYEQFF
TGCAGTGCTAGAGATTCCGCTAGCGGGGGGGCCTATGAGCAGTTCTTC
>TRBD1|TRBV20-1|TRBJ1-6|NA
CSARDLRQGLYSPLHF
TGCAGTGCTAGAGACTTAAGACAGGGTCTGTATTCACCCCTCCACTTT
>NA|TRBV12-3/TRBV12-4|TRBJ2-1|few
CASSFGVPGEQFF
TGTGCCAGCAGTTTTGGGGTCCCGGGTGAGCAGTTCTTC
>NA|TRBV12-3/TRBV12-4|TRBJ2-6|NA
CASSNETGHPGANVLTF
TGTGCCAGCAGTAATGAGACAGGCCATCCTGGGGCCAACGTCCTGACTTTC
>TRBD2|TRBV7-2|TRBJ2-7|many
CASSLSGGGTYEQYF
TGTGCCAGCAGCTTATCCGGGGGGGGAACCTACGAGCAGTACTTC
>NA|TRBV29-1|TRBJ2-3|few
CSELSGTTSTDTQYF
TGCAGCGAACTCTCCGGGACAACTAGCACAGATACGCAGTATTTT